Following are 29 T cell receptor beta chains from one sample sequenced in a study of technical replicates of blood from a handful of donors. Assay: immunoSEQ multiplex PCR; the TCRdb copy retains only in-frame clones and omits some. The sample has 70,000 to 80,000 clones, 90% to 95% seen once. Sequencing used T cells isolated from PBMCs. Receptors were obtained from a human donor in good health. Some clones in this sample may be carry-over from other donors' samples.

The chain joins TRBV19 to TRBJ1-5; D is perhaps TRBD1 (5 bases). V was clipped by 5 bases and J by 6 bases, with 11 bases between them. Germline V gives CDR1 LNHDA, CDR2 SQIVND (reference sequence). CDR3 size: 13 residues. The CDR3 DNA follows: TGTGCCAGTAGTCCACCAGGGCTTCAGCCCCAGCATTTT. Residues: CASSPPGLQPQHF.

This chain connects TRBV5-1 to TRBJ2-7; 8 bases fit TRBD1. CDR1 and CDR2 from the germline V gene are SGHRS and YFSETQ. The trim removed 4 bases at V and 6 bases at J, leaving 3 bases unmatched. This CDR3 is built from 12 residues. DNA for the CDR3: TGCGCCAGCAGCCCACAGGGGGGCGAGCAGTACTTC. Translated: CASSPQGGEQYF.

This chain links TRBV5-6 with TRBJ2-2; D is undetermined. This CDR3 comprises 12 residues. Trimming took 6 bases from V and 4 from J, leaving 7 bases between them. Germline CDR1 and CDR2: SGHDT and YYEEEE. The CDR3 sequence: CASNLLTGELFF. CDR3 coding DNA: TGTGCCAGCAATCTCCTCACCGGGGAGCTGTTTTTT.

This chain links TRBV5-6 with TRBJ2-1; tentative D call: TRBD1 (6 bases). The ends were cut back, 2 bases at V and 7 bases at J, with 13 bases in the middle. The CDR3 extends over 14 amino acids. Germline-derived CDR1 and CDR2 are SGHDT and YYEEEE. DNA of the CDR3: TGTGCCAGCAGCTTCACAACAGGGTGGAATGAGCAGTTCTTC. Protein product: CASSFTTGWNEQFF.

The rearrangement uses TRBV6-6 and TRBJ1-1; 7 positions agree with TRBD1. V dropped 2 bases and J dropped 5; count of bases not matched to a gene: 11. This CDR3 is 16 amino acids long. The V gene's germline CDR1 is MNHNY and CDR2 SVGAGI (reference sequence). The CDR3 loop is CASSYMVKGAQTEAFF. The CDR3 DNA reads TGTGCCAGCAGTTACATGGTGAAGGGGGCGCAAACTGAAGCTTTCTTT.

This rearrangement joins TRBV28 to TRBJ1-1; no clear D. The germline V gene encodes CDR1 MDHEN and CDR2 SYDVKM. The CDR3 consists of 16 residues. V was cut by 6 bases and J by 2 bases, with 19 bases left in between. CDR3 protein: CASSYRIRNSNTEAFF. The DNA for the CDR3 is TGTGCCAGCAGCTATAGAATCAGGAATTCAAACACTGAAGCTTTCTTT.

This clone has a single count. Germline and junction disagree at one end, which may indicate a read error. CDR3 protein: CASSKRTSAGNQETQYF. CDR3 sequence (DNA): TGTGCCAGCTCAAAGAGGACTAGCGCGGGCAACCAGGAGACCCAGTACTTC. The chain recombines TRBV18 with TRBJ2-5, with 9 positions matching TRBD2. Germline CDR1 and CDR2: KGHSH and LQKENI. CDR3 size: 17 residues.

The chain has TRBV7-9 and TRBJ2-7, with D tentatively TRBD2 (5 bases). The CDR3 contains 15 residues. Germline V gene sequence: CDR1 SEHNR, CDR2 FQNEAQ (reference sequence). The V end was cut by 4 bases, the J end by 2 bases, with 15 bases between. CDR3 DNA: TGTGCCAGCAGCTCCTTGGGCGGGCTGACCTACGAGCAGTACTTC. Its protein is CASSSLGGLTYEQYF.

This rearrangement joins TRBV6-1 to TRBJ2-7; possibly TRBD2 for D (5 bases). This CDR3 spans 16 amino acids. V was clipped by 3 bases and J by 2 bases, with 17 bases between them. The germline V gene has CDR1 MNHNS and CDR2 SASEGT. The CDR3 coding sequence is TGTGCCAGCAGTGACTTGGGCGGGTTCTTGCCCTACGAGCAGTACTTC. As protein: CASSDLGGFLPYEQYF.

The table lists this clone with a few counts. The rearrangement joins TRBV19 to TRBJ1-1, with D possibly TRBD1 on 5 matching bases. This CDR3 contains 14 residues. The germline V gene has CDR1 LNHDA and CDR2 SQIVND (reference sequence). The V end was cut by 3 bases, the J end by 1 base, with 9 bases between. CDR3 DNA: TGTGCCAGTAGTATTCGGGGGGGGAACACTGAAGCTTTCTTT. It encodes CASSIRGGNTEAFF.

The V call is TRBV30, the J call TRBJ1-2; D perhaps matches TRBD1 (6 bases). This CDR3 is 10 amino acids long. CDR1 and CDR2 from the germline V gene are GTSNPN and SVGIG (reference sequence). V shed 3 bases and J shed 9 bases, with 8 bases lying between them. The DNA for the CDR3 is TGTGCCTGGAGGACAGGCAGCTACACCTTC. Amino acids: CAWRTGSYTF.

The chain links TRBV19 to TRBJ2-1; 9 bases are shared with TRBD2. The trim removed 6 bases at V and 5 bases at J, leaving 8 bases unmatched. This CDR3 is built from 15 residues. Germline V gives CDR1 LNHDA, CDR2 SQIVND (reference sequence). CDR3 bases: TGTGCCAGTAGAAGGGCTAGCGGGAATGACAATGAGCAGTTCTTC. Its protein product is CASRRASGNDNEQFF.

This chain joins TRBV30 and TRBJ2-1; 12 nucleotides align to TRBD2. CDR1 and CDR2 (germline): GTSNPN, SVGIG (reference sequence). J was trimmed by 5 bases and V by 4 bases; bases with no gene match: 6. The CDR3 has 15 amino acids. The CDR3 protein is CAWILTSGSDNEQFF. The CDR3 DNA reads TGTGCCTGGATCCTGACTAGCGGGAGTGACAATGAGCAGTTCTTC.

The chain couples TRBV27 to TRBJ1-5; 9 positions match TRBD1. The length of the CDR3 is 16 residues. The germline V gene has CDR1 MNHEY and CDR2 SMNVEV (reference sequence). Trimming removed 0 bases from V and 4 bases from J; junction bases left unmatched: 4. The CDR3 nucleotides are TGTGCCAGCAGTTTATCACTTGGGACAGGGAATCAGCCCCAGCATTTT. Amino acids: CASSLSLGTGNQPQHF.

On this clone: At one boundary the junction diverges from the germline segment, which might be a read error. The chain combines TRBV7-7 with TRBJ2-5; TRBD2 matches at 15 bases. This CDR3 comprises 18 residues. Germline V gene sequence: CDR1 SSHAT, CDR2 FNYEAQ (reference sequence). CDR3 loop: CASSLGLAGGIQQETQYF. The CDR3 coding sequence is TGTGCTAGCAGCCTGGGACTAGCGGGGGGCATACAACAAGAGACCCAGTACTTC.

The genes are TRBV5-4 and TRBJ2-6; D perhaps matches TRBD1 (7 bases). V was clipped by 6 bases and J by 0 bases, with 13 bases between them. Germline V gene lookup returns CDR1 SGHNT and CDR2 YYREEE (reference sequence). This CDR3 spans 16 amino acids. CDR3 DNA sequence: TGTGCCAGCAATCCAGGGGGGAACTCTGGGGCCAACGTCCTGACTTTC. As protein: CASNPGGNSGANVLTF. Full variable domain (remainder filled in from reference TRBV5-4 and TRBJ2-6): ETGVTQSPTHLIKTRGQQVTLRCSSQSGHNTVSWYQQALGQGPQFIFQYYREEENGRGNFPPRFSGLQFPNYSSELNVNALELDDSALYLCASNPGGNSGANVLTFGAGSRLTVL.

V and J are TRBV7-3 and TRBJ2-5; D call uncertain. Germline CDR1 reads SGHTA; CDR2 reads FQGTGA. The CDR3 is made up of 13 amino acids. The V end lost 5 bases, the J end lost 5 bases, and 12 bases lay between the germline ends. CDR3 coding DNA: TGTGCCAGCAGCCCTAAAGGAGAGGAGACCCAGTACTTC. It yields the protein CASSPKGEETQYF.

Written as DNA, the CDR3 is TGCGCCAGCAGCTTGTTGACTAGCGGGGGGTACGCCGGGGAGCTGTTTTTT. Amino acids: CASSLLTSGGYAGELFF. The chain couples TRBV5-1 to TRBJ2-2; 13 nucleotides match TRBD2. The ends lost 1 base at V and 6 bases at J; junction bases unmatched: 6. The CDR3 extends over 17 amino acids. Per the germline V gene, CDR1 is SGHRS and CDR2 is YFSETQ.

This clone was seen a single time. This chain connects TRBV6-1 to TRBJ2-7; 10 nucleotides agree with TRBD2. CDR1 and CDR2 from the germline V gene are MNHNS and SASEGT. With V trimmed by 2 bases and J by 5 bases, 12 bases remained unmatched. The length of the CDR3 is 17 residues. CDR3: CASSELAGVSGYHEQYF. In DNA form, the CDR3 reads TGTGCCAGCAGTGAACTAGCGGGAGTGAGTGGGTATCACGAGCAGTACTTC.

This chain links TRBV5-1 with TRBJ2-5; 7 bases match TRBD2. The CDR3 extends over 14 amino acids. V lost 5 bases to trimming and J lost 5 bases; unmatched junction nucleotides: 9. CDR1 is SGHRS and CDR2 is YFSETQ in the germline V gene. The CDR3 nucleotides are TGCGCCAGCAGTGGGGAGGGCACTACCGAGACCCAGTACTTC. It is translated as CASSGEGTTETQYF.

The DNA of the CDR3 is TGTGCCAGCAGCCCACCGGGACAGGGGGCGAATTTGGAAATACCGACCTACGAGCAGTACTTC. It specifies CASSPPGQGANLEIPTYEQYF. The rearrangement joins TRBV4-2 to TRBJ2-7; 12 bases match TRBD1. Germline V gives CDR1 LGHNA, CDR2 YNFKEQ. There are 21 residues in the CDR3. V trimming: 4 bases; J trimming: 2 bases; junction bases outside the gene matches: 21.

This chain joins TRBV2 and TRBJ2-3; the match to TRBD2 covers 8 bases. This CDR3 region has 15 residues. Germline V gene lookup returns CDR1 SNHLY and CDR2 FYNNEI. Trimming took 1 base from V and 6 from J; bases not matched to a gene: 6. The CDR3 nucleotides read TGTGCCAGCAGTGAAGGTAGCGGGATTACCGATACGCAGTATTTT. It yields the protein CASSEGSGITDTQYF. Full variable domain (remainder filled in from reference TRBV2 and TRBJ2-3): EPEVTQTPSHQVTQMGQEVILRCVPISNHLYFYWYRQILGQKVEFLVSFYNNEISEKSEIFDDQFSVERPDGSNFTLKIRSTKLEDSAMYFCASSEGSGITDTQYFGPGTRLTVL.

V gene TRBV9 combines with J gene TRBJ2-3, with 14 bases lining up with TRBD2. The CDR3 runs 19 residues. With V trimmed by 4 bases and J by 0 bases, 10 bases remained unmatched. Germline CDR1 SGDLS, CDR2 YYNGEE. This CDR3 reads CASSSPGLAGATSTDTQYF. The CDR3 bases are TGTGCCAGCAGCTCACCGGGACTAGCGGGGGCAACTAGCACAGATACGCAGTATTTT.

The gene calls are TRBV6-5 and TRBJ2-1, with 9 bases aligning to TRBD1. Germline CDR1 and CDR2: MNHEY and SVGAGI. The length of the CDR3 is 15 residues. Trimming at V came to 5 bases and at J to 7 bases, leaving 9 bases not matched to a gene. The CDR3 nucleotides read TGTGCCAGCAGTCTAGCCGGGACAGGGTTTAATGAGCAGTTCTTC. Translated, it gives CASSLAGTGFNEQFF.

The chain has TRBV30 and TRBJ2-1, with a tentative D call TRBD2 (5 bases). The CDR3 runs to 14 residues. Germline V gene sequence: CDR1 GTSNPN, CDR2 SVGIG (reference sequence). V gave up 4 bases and J gave up 4 bases, with 14 bases separating them. In nucleotides, the CDR3 is TGTGCCTGGAAAAGGGAGAACAGTTACAATGAGCAGTTCTTC. Protein: CAWKRENSYNEQFF.

This clone occurred once. V is TRBV19 and J is TRBJ1-5; 9 bases are a match to TRBD1. The CDR3 runs 14 residues. The V gene's germline CDR1 is LNHDA and CDR2 SQIVND (reference sequence). J was trimmed by 4 bases and V by 8 bases; bases with no gene match: 6. CDR3 DNA: TGTGCCAGTGCTCATGGGACAGGGAATCAGCCCCAGCATTTT. The encoded protein is CASAHGTGNQPQHF.

This sequence joins TRBV18 and TRBJ2-7; 8 positions match TRBD1. Germline CDR1 and CDR2: KGHSH and LQKENI. CDR3 size: 14 residues. J gave up 2 bases and V 6 bases, and 6 bases lay outside the gene matches. This CDR3 is CASSLWTGTYEQYF. The CDR3 DNA reads TGTGCCAGCTCCCTATGGACAGGGACCTACGAGCAGTACTTC.

This clone was seen only once. CDR3 in DNA: TGTGCCAGCAGCTTAGTAGACTACGAGCAGTACTTC. Amino acid sequence: CASSLVDYEQYF. The chain has TRBV11-2 and TRBJ2-7; D gene ambiguous. Trimming stripped 1 base from V and 3 bases from J, with 4 bases between. This CDR3 has 12 residues. CDR1 is SGHAT, CDR2 FQNNGV, per germline.

Only one count was recorded for this clone. The chain couples TRBV7-2 to TRBJ2-7, with TRBD2 identical over 9 bases. This CDR3 region has 16 residues. V lost 2 bases to trimming and J lost 2 bases; unmatched junction nucleotides: 7. CDR1 is SGHTA and CDR2 is FQGNSA in the germline V gene. The CDR3 region has the DNA TGTGCCAGCAGCTTATCAAGACTAGCGGAGACCTACGAGCAGTACTTC. It encodes CASSLSRLAETYEQYF. Complete variable domain (other parts from reference TRBV7-2 and TRBJ2-7): GAGVSQSPSNKVTEKGKDVELRCDPISGHTALYWYRQSLGQGLEFLIYFQGNSAPDKSGLPSDRFSAERTGGSVSTLTIQRTQQEDSAVYLCASSLSRLAETYEQYFGPGTRLTVT.